This T cell receptor (beta chain) was sequenced during a study of shared clonotypes between healthy human individuals. Study-wide points: Clonotype sharing across a handful of donors was observed for around 5.1% of naive CD4 clonotypes. Generation of non-shared clonotypes was less probable than generation of clonotypes shared by all four donors. In general, naive subsets displayed greater estimated richness than memory subsets did.

CD4+ cells underwent separation, giving CD45RA+ naive and CD45RA-negative memory subsets. Trimming took off 4 bases at V and 2 bases at J, with 5 bases between the two ends. This CDR3 has 12 residues. Looked up from germline, CDR1 is ENHRY and CDR2 is SYGVKD. With respect to this clone: Its target is unknown. Other DNA sequences in the same sample also yield this CDR3.

Produced via immunoSEQ multiplex PCR; TCRdb's table is partial and in-frame only. The sample lists some 2,400,000 clones, about 94% occurring once. The origin of this receptor is a man younger than 35 in good health. Input material: naive CD4+ T cells sorted from blood. The subset is: CD45RA+ positively selected. The V and J genes are TRBV10-3 and TRBJ1-1, with no clear D. CDR3 sequence reads: CAISGVNTEAFF. CDR3 coding DNA: TGTGCCATCAGTGGAGTAAACACTGAAGCTTTCTTT.